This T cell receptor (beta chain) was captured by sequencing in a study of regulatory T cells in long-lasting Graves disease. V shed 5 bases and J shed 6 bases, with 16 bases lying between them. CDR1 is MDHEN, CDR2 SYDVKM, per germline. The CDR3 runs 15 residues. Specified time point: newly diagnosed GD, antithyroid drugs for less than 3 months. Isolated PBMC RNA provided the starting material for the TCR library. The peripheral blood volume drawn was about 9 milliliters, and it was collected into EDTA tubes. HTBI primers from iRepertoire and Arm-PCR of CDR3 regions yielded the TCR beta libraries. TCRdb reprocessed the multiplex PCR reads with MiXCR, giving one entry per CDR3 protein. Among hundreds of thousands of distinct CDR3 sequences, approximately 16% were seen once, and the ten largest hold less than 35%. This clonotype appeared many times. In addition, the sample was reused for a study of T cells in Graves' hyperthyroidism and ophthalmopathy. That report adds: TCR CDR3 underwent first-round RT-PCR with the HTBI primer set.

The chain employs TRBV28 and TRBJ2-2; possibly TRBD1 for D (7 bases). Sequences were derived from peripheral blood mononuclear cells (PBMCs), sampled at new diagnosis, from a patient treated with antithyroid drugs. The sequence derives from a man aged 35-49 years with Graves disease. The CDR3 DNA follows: TGTGCCAGCAGTCCAATCGACAGGGAGGCCGGGGAGCTGTTTTTT. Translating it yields CASSPIDREAGELFF.